This T cell receptor (beta chain) emerged from a study of graft-versus-host responses after intestinal transplantation. Study-level information: Recipients had transplants, and these were multivisceral, liver-intestinal, or isolated intestinal. Anti-thymocyte globulin was used for induction in all recipients, who then took tacrolimus and steroids for roughly 3 years. Whole-study results and caveats: Early declines in HvG clones that occurred post-transplant were associated with peak circulating GvH clone levels. Detected in recipient marrow were GvH clones, some of which were first observed in ileum or blood.

Concerning this clone: As yet, its antigen is unknown.

Germline lookup yields CDR1 SGHVS and CDR2 FNYEAQ. J was trimmed by 4 bases and V by 1 base; bases with no gene match: 10. There are 17 residues in the CDR3. TCRdb's copy holds only in-frame clones and misses some; the assay was immunoSEQ multiplex PCR. The sample carries more than 85,000 clones, about 92% recorded once. The clonotype was recovered from a human donor who received an intestinal transplant. The specimen comprised unstimulated CD8+ T cells sorted from spleen or lymph node cells, sampled before intestinal transplant. The V call is TRBV7-6, the J call TRBJ1-5, with 7 bases aligning to TRBD1. The CDR3 DNA reads as TGTGCCAGCAGCTTAGAGGCCTCCGGGACAGAGAATCAGCCCCAGCATTTT. It is translated as CASSLEASGTENQPQHF.